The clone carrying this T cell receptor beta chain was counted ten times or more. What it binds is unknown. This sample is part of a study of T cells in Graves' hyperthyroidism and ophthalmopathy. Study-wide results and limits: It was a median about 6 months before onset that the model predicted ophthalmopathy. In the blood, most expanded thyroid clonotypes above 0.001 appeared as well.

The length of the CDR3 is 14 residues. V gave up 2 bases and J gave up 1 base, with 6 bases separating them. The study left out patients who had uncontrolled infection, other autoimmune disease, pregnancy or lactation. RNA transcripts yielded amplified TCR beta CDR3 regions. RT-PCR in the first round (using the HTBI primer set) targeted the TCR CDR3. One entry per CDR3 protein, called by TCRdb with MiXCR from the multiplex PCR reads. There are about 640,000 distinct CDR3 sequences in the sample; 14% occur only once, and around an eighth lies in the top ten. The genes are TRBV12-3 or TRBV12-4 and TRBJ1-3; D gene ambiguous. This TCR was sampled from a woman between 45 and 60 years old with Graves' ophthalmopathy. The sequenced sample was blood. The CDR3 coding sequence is TGTGCCAGCAGTTTATACGGTTCTGGAAACACCATATATTTT. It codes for CASSLYGSGNTIYF.